This TCR beta chain is drawn from a study of HIV-infected patients and healthy controls. Study-wide points: Significant mean usage differences between HIV-infected patients and controls involved eight alpha and eight beta V genes. HIV-infected repertoires had significantly higher mean Gini indices than controls, possibly reflecting oligoclonality. In healthy controls, MAIT alpha CDR3s were common; in HIV+ repertoires, severely depleted.

Follow-up blood was drawn about 14 weeks, roughly three months, after antiretroviral therapy began. All unsorted peripheral T cells were captured because whole blood was used without fractionation. This clonotype is categorized as medium-sized. No antigen is known for it. Being off target in a library aimed at alpha chains, this beta chain has a size of little meaning. The CDR3 totals 15 residues. Trimming removed 5 bases from V and 1 base from J, with 15 bases in between. Per the germline V gene, CDR1 is SGHTA and CDR2 is FQGNSA. Alpha and beta constant-region primers primed reverse transcription of approximately 0.55 ug RNA. Separate chain-specific third strand synthesis with multiplexing indices produced the alpha and beta libraries. TCRdb independently ran MiXCR on the 5' RACE reads; one entry per CDR3 protein. Here the sample spans roughly 7,500 distinct CDR3 sequences, roughly 6.2% being singletons.

This sample comprised blood, obtained during antiretroviral therapy. The sequence derives from an adult with HIV infection. This rearrangement joins TRBV7-2 to TRBJ2-7, with D maybe TRBD2 (5 bases). CDR3 DNA sequence: TGTGCCAGCAGCCCCGCGACGGGAACATCCTACGAGCAGTACTTC. Translation gives CASSPATGTSYEQYF.